The 5 T cell receptor beta chains below come from one sample, sequenced in a study of T cell responses to AZD1222 COVID-19 vaccine. Method: immunoSEQ multiplex PCR; TCRdb's copy keeps in-frame clones and lacks some. Of 45,000 to 55,000 clones in the sample, around 86% were seen once. Sequencing used peripheral blood, obtained 28 days after the second AZD1222 dose. The receptors derive from an adult who received the AZD1222 COVID-19 vaccine.

This clone was recorded once. This chain links TRBV6-5 with TRBJ2-5, with D maybe TRBD1 (6 bases). V shed 5 bases and J shed 4 bases, with 14 bases lying between them. CDR3 length: 14 residues. CDR1 and CDR2 (germline): MNHEY, SVGAGI. As DNA, the CDR3 is TGTGCCAGCAGTCTCCAGGGGTTAGGAGAGACCCAGTACTTC. Residues: CASSLQGLGETQYF.

V gene TRBV9 combines with J gene TRBJ1-2, with a weak D call TRBD1 (5 bases). In germline, CDR1 is SGDLS, CDR2 YYNGEE. This CDR3 is 15 amino acids long. Trimming removed 3 bases from V and 2 bases from J, with 14 bases in between. CDR3 sequence: CASSATGDGNYGYTF. The CDR3 DNA follows: TGTGCCAGCAGCGCGACTGGGGACGGCAACTATGGCTACACCTTC.

This clone was detected a few times. This chain uses TRBV10-2 with TRBJ1-1; 7 nucleotides agree with TRBD1. V lost 6 bases and J lost 1; bases outside the gene matches: 2. CDR1 is WSHSY and CDR2 is SAAADI in the germline V gene. The CDR3 contains 13 residues. CDR3 amino acids: CASRQGPNTEAFF. The CDR3, as DNA: TGCGCCAGCAGACAGGGGCCGAACACTGAAGCTTTCTTT.

V and J are TRBV27 and TRBJ2-7, with TRBD1 as a possible D gene (5 bases). V was trimmed by 3 bases and J by 0 bases, leaving 12 bases between them. CDR1 MNHEY and CDR2 SMNVEV come from the germline V gene (reference sequence). This CDR3 region has 15 residues. Here the CDR3 DNA reads TGTGCCAGCAGTTTTGGGCTTAGGGGCTCCTACGAGCAGTACTTC. Translated, it gives CASSFGLRGSYEQYF.

The J gene is TRBJ1-1, the V gene TRBV7-2; D is uncertain. From germline, CDR1 is SGHTA and CDR2 FQGNSA. The CDR3 contains 15 residues. Trimming took 1 base from V and 4 from J, leaving 13 bases between them. This chain's CDR3 is CASSLGIGMGTEAFF. DNA for the CDR3: TGTGCCAGCAGCTTAGGTATAGGGATGGGCACTGAAGCTTTCTTT. The whole variable domain, remainder taken from reference TRBV7-2 and TRBJ1-1, is GAGVSQSPSNKVTEKGKDVELRCDPISGHTALYWYRQSLGQGLEFLIYFQGNSAPDKSGLPSDRFSAERTGGSVSTLTIQRTQQEDSAVYLCASSLGIGMGTEAFFGQGTRLTVV.